This T cell receptor (beta chain) was documented in a study of shared clonotypes between healthy human individuals. The wider study: For every donor, three CD4 naive, three CD4 memory, two CD8 naive and one CD8 memory plates were used.

Study donors comprised healthy, HIV-negative adults devoid of recent acute infection or vaccination. A roughly 200 ng quantity of DNA, about 30,000 T cell genomes, went into the sorted-subset replicate PCRs. In the authors' methods: Quality scores were absent from the junction-only immunoSEQ sequences, so filtering differed. TCRdb's table, derived via immunoSEQ multiplex PCR, lists solely in-frame clones and lacks some. The DNA gave D and trimming, while V, J and clone size come from that table. Of about 980,000 clones listed, around three quarters were seen once; the top ten hold approximately 1.5%. CDR3 length: 15 amino acids. CDR1 SGHAT and CDR2 FQDESV come from the germline V gene (reference sequence). The V and J ends lost 5 bases and 6 bases, in that order; junction bases with no gene match: 5.

The sample consisted of memory CD4+ T cells sorted from blood. Subset of the sample: CD45RA-negative fraction. The chain combines TRBV11-1 with TRBJ2-2; TRBD1 matches at 11 bases. The sequence was obtained from a man aged 18 to 29 in good health. CDR3 region: CASSLGQGAAGELFF. CDR3 bases: TGTGCCAGCAGCCTAGGACAGGGGGCGGCCGGGGAGCTGTTTTTT. The full variable domain, rest sourced from reference TRBV11-1 and TRBJ2-2, is EAEVAQSPRYKITEKSQAVAFWCDPISGHATLYWYRQILGQGPELLVQFQDESVVDDSQLPKDRFSAERLKGVDSTLKIQPAELGDSAMYLCASSLGQGAAGELFFGEGSRLTVL.